This T cell receptor beta chain was profiled in a study of T cell changes during pregnancy in multiple sclerosis. V shed 3 bases, J shed 7 bases, and the junction held 6 bases outside the gene matches. In germline, CDR1 is KGHSH, CDR2 LQKENI. The CDR3 runs 15 residues. TCRdb's table, derived via immunoSEQ multiplex PCR, lists solely in-frame clones and lacks some. The table records approximately 90,000 clones, approximately 90% of them present only once. The specimen comprised peripheral blood, sampled in the first trimester of pregnancy. The chain has TRBV18 and TRBJ2-1, with 10 positions matching TRBD2. The sequence was collected from a female donor with multiple sclerosis, enrolled in a pregnancy study. CDR3 protein: CASSPLAGAGNEQFF. Here the CDR3 DNA reads TGTGCCAGCTCACCCCTAGCGGGAGCGGGTAATGAGCAGTTCTTC.